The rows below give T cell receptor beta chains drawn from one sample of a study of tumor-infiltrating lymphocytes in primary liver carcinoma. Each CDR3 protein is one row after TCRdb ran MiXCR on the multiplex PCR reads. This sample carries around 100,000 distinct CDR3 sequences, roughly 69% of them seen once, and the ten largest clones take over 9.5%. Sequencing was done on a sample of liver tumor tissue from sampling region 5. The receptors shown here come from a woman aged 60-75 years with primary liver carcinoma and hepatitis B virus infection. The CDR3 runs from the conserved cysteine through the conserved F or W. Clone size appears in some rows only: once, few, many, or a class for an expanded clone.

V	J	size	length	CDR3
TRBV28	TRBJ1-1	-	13	CASSPPAINETFF
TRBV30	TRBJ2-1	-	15	CAWSVRRVGYNEQFF
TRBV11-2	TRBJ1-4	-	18	CASGSTATTRATNEKLFF
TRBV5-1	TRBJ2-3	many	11	CASSYTDTQYF
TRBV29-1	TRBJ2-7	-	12	CSVNRGDDEQYF
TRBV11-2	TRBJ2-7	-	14	CSSSFQTLRGEEYF
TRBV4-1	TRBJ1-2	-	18	CASRQDSSSRGANYGYTF
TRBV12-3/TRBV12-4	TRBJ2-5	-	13	CSSSTDRARAQYF
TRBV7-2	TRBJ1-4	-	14	CASSSSRGSEKLFF
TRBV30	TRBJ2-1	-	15	CAWRRLTGGRHEQFF
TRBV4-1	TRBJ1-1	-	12	CANSAGNTEAFF
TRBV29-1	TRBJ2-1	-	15	CNVTSGGRAYNEQFF
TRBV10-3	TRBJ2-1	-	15	CAISLRQGIGNEQFF
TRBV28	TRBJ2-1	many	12	CASSSAGRGQFF
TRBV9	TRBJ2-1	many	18	CASSVGGLAGGSIGEQFF
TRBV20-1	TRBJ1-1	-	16	CSTTGGTGGVRTEAFF
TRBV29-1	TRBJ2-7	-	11	CSLARDYKQYF
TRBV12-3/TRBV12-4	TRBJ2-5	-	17	CASRRLAGGPSVEDQYF
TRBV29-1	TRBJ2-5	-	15	CSVGNQVGREETQYF
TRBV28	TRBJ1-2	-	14	CASSPTSEVRGYTF
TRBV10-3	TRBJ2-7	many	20	CAISESGTSSTKSSSYEQYF
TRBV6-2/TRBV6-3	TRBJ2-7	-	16	CASSFALAGNSYKQYF
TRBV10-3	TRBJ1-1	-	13	CAISESTENKVFF
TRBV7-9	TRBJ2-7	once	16	CASSLSATGGNYEQYF
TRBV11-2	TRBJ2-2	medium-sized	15	CASSLGQGYTGELFF
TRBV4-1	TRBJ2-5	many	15	CASSQGLRSAETQYF
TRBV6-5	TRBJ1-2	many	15	CASSYSRAAVNGYTF
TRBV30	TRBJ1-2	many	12	CAWRAGTVGYTF
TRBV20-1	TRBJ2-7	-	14	CSARMASGAYEQYF
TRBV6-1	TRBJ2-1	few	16	CASSHGLRRDYNRQFF
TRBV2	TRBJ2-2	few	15	CASSDNDRGIGELFF
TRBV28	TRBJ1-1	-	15	CASSTNRMMNTEAFF
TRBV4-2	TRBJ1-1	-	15	CVSSQRQGTLTEAFF
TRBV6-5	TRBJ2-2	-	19	CASSPSPTAVGTNVGELFF
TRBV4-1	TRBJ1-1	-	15	CANSQSPGVDTEAFF
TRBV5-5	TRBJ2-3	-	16	CANSLGVAGVTDTQYF
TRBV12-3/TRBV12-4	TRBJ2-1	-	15	CASSLGAGGYIEQFF
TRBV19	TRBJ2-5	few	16	CASRSVGTSGGETQYF
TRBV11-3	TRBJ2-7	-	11	CASSLSYDQYF
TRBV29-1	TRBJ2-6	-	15	CSVMGEGTGANVLTF
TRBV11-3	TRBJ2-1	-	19	CASGAGQEGLTGGFNEQFF
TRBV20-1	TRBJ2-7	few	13	CSARGAEDYEQYF
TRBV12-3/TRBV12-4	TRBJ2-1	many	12	CASSVRVGEQFF
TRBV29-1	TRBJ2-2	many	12	CSVYAGTGELFF
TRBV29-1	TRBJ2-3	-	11	CSASLPDTQYF
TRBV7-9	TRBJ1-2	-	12	CASSLTLGGYTF
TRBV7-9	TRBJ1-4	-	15	CASSLASLKGEKLFF
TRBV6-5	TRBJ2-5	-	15	CASSTPTNRKETQYF
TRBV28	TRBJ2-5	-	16	CASRALSGTGDETQYF
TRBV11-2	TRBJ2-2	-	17	CASSPHPGQDGTGELFF
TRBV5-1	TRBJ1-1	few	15	CASRLRDRADTEAFF